The 22 T cell receptor beta chains listed next were all sequenced from one sample in a study of regulatory T cells in long-lasting Graves disease. Assembly of TCR beta libraries relied on iRepertoire HTBI primers together with Arm-PCR of CDR3 regions. MiXCR was run by TCRdb on the multiplex PCR reads, yielding one entry per CDR3 protein. This sample yields about 620,000 distinct CDR3 sequences, of which about 15% are seen a single time; 15% to 20% belongs to the top ten. Time point in this sample: newly diagnosed GD, antithyroid drugs for less than 3 months. Isolated PBMC RNA provided the starting material for the TCR library. This same sample was also taken into another study, of T cells in Graves' hyperthyroidism and ophthalmopathy.

Sequencing was performed on peripheral blood mononuclear cells (PBMCs), taken at new diagnosis, from a patient treated with antithyroid drugs. Receptor source: a woman aged 25 to 39 with Graves disease.

This clonotype was counted ten times or more. The chain is built from TRBV27 and TRBJ2-2, with a tentative D call TRBD1 (5 bases). Germline V gene data show CDR1 as MNHEY and CDR2 as SMNVEV (reference sequence). The V end was cut by 5 bases, the J end by 7 bases, with 14 bases between. The CDR3 is made up of 14 amino acids. The CDR3 spells CASSLTRGIGELFF. CDR3 sequence (DNA): TGTGCCAGCAGTCTTACAAGGGGAATCGGGGAGCTGTTTTTT.

CDR3 sequence: CASSRTGGWNEQFF. The CDR3 DNA is TGTGCCAGCAGCCGTACAGGGGGCTGGAATGAGCAGTTCTTC. The chain carries TRBV5-4 and TRBJ2-1; 9 bases match TRBD1. The V segment lost 4 bases and the J segment 7 bases; nucleotides outside the gene matches: 6. The CDR3 has 14 amino acids. The germline V gene encodes CDR1 SGHNT and CDR2 YYREEE (reference sequence).

This clonotype was detected many times. The rearrangement joins TRBV20-1 to TRBJ1-2; no clear D gene. The CDR3 contains 14 residues. The ends were cut back, 7 bases at V and 1 base at J, with 16 bases in the middle. CDR1 and CDR2 (germline): DFQATT, SNEGSKA (reference sequence). Here the CDR3 reads CSVTAAVLNYGYTF. The CDR3 DNA reads as TGCAGTGTAACGGCGGCAGTCCTTAACTATGGCTACACCTTC.

This clonotype came up many times. V usage is TRBV30 and J usage is TRBJ1-1; D not certain. Germline assignment: CDR1 GTSNPN and CDR2 SVGIG (reference sequence). V was pared by 2 bases and J by 4 bases, with 14 bases between. The CDR3 sequence is 14 residues long. DNA for the CDR3: TGTGCCTGGAGTCCCCCTCATTGGGGCACTGAAGCTTTCTTT. Translating gives CAWSPPHWGTEAFF.

The CDR3 is CASRRDLLTQYF. DNA of the CDR3: TGTGCCAGCAGGAGAGATTTATTAACCCAGTACTTC. The chain uses TRBV6-1 and TRBJ2-3, with D uncertain. The last part of the DNA fits TRBJ2-5 better; the J call may be wrong. Germline CDR1 is MNHNS and CDR2 is SASEGT. There are 12 residues in the CDR3.

This clonotype occurred many times. The chain combines TRBV11-2 with TRBJ1-1, with unresolved D. Trimming removed 1 base from V and 1 base from J, with 7 bases in between. Germline assignment: CDR1 SGHAT and CDR2 FQNNGV. The CDR3 sequence is 14 residues long. This CDR3 reads CASSLGSGNTEAFF. CDR3 coding DNA: TGTGCCAGCAGCTTAGGCTCAGGGAACACTGAAGCTTTCTTT.

This chain links TRBV6-1 with TRBJ2-6, with D possibly being TRBD2 (6 bases). Trimming removed 5 bases at V and 2 bases at J, with 13 bases between. CDR3 length equals 16 residues. Germline CDR1 is MNHNS and CDR2 is SASEGT. The CDR3 DNA reads TGTGCCAGCAGTAGAGAGACGGGGGCTGGGGCCAACGTCCTGACTTTC. Protein: CASSRETGAGANVLTF.

In its sample, this clonotype was seen many times. The CDR3 nucleotides read TGTGCCAGCAGCGGCCGACAGGACTACGAGCAGTACTTC. Translated, it gives CASSGRQDYEQYF. The chain employs TRBV7-2 and TRBJ2-7; TRBD1 is a possible D gene (6 bases). Germline V gene sequence: CDR1 SGHTA, CDR2 FQGNSA. V lost 5 bases, J lost 3 bases, and 11 bases lay in between. The CDR3 length is 13 residues.

This clonotype was seen many times. The chain is built from TRBV11-2 and TRBJ1-1; maybe TRBD1 (6 bases). Germline CDR1 reads SGHAT; CDR2 reads FQNNGV. The CDR3 spans 14 residues. V was clipped by 8 bases and J by 5 bases, with 18 bases between them. The CDR3 spells CASGLWGAGTEAFF. CDR3 nucleotides: TGTGCCAGCGGTTTGTGGGGGGCGGGTACTGAAGCTTTCTTT.

Many counts were recorded for this clonotype. The chain couples TRBV27 to TRBJ2-5; 9 bases map to TRBD1. Germline V gives CDR1 MNHEY, CDR2 SMNVEV (reference sequence). The CDR3 has 12 residues. V lost 8 bases, J lost 6 bases, and 4 bases stayed unmatched. The CDR3 is CASGTGMKTQYF. CDR3 bases: TGTGCCAGCGGGACAGGGATGAAGACCCAGTACTTC.

This rearrangement joins TRBV5-1 to TRBJ2-2; 15 bases fit TRBD2. The CDR3 spans 18 residues. V lost 5 bases to trimming and J lost 5 bases; unmatched junction nucleotides: 10. Germline CDR1 and CDR2: SGHRS and YFSETQ. CDR3 in DNA: TGCGCCAGCAGTTTACCGGGACTAGCGGGAGGAGGAACCGGGGAGCTGTTTTTT. Translating it yields CASSLPGLAGGGTGELFF.

This clonotype came up many times. The genes are TRBV15 and TRBJ2-5; D is undetermined. V was pared by 6 bases and J by 5 bases, with 13 bases between. The germline V gene encodes CDR1 LNHNV and CDR2 YYDKDF (reference sequence). CDR3 size: 13 residues. Here the CDR3 reads CATRKGPGETQYF. The CDR3 region has the DNA TGTGCCACCAGAAAGGGCCCTGGGGAGACCCAGTACTTC.

This clonotype appeared a few times. The rearrangement links TRBV18 to TRBJ2-1; no clear D gene. V lost 1 base to trimming and J lost 4 bases, with 17 bases between them. Germline V lookup: CDR1 KGHSH, CDR2 LQKENI. This CDR3 contains 17 residues. The CDR3 protein is CASSPRQDRKSYNEQFF. The DNA of the CDR3 is TGTGCCAGCTCACCACGCCAGGATCGAAAGTCTTACAATGAGCAGTTCTTC.

The sample holds a few counts of this clonotype. The chain is built from TRBV10-3 and TRBJ2-7; TRBD2 might be the D (6 bases). Trimming removed 0 bases from V and 2 bases from J, with 8 bases in between. The CDR3 is 14 amino acids. Per germline, CDR1 ENHRY and CDR2 SYGVKD. CDR3 nucleotide sequence: TGTGCCATCAGTGAGTCGGGGACTCCCTACGAGCAGTACTTC. This codes for CAISESGTPYEQYF.

This clonotype was seen only a few times. This chain links TRBV12-5 with TRBJ1-5; D uncertain. The germline V gene has CDR1 LGHNT and CDR2 FRNRAP. This CDR3 comprises 10 residues. Trimming took 7 bases from V and 9 from J, leaving 7 bases between them. The CDR3 protein is CASEGLPQHF. The CDR3, as DNA: TGTGCTAGTGAGGGTTTGCCCCAGCATTTT.

This clonotype was recorded many times. This sequence joins TRBV10-3 and TRBJ2-3; 7 nucleotides align to TRBD2. V shed 0 bases and J 2 bases; nucleotides not matched to a gene: 5. The CDR3 has 16 residues. Germline V gene lookup returns CDR1 ENHRY and CDR2 SYGVKD. CDR3 sequence (DNA): TGTGCCATCAGTGAGTCGCGCGGGAGAATCACAGATACGCAGTATTTT. Translated: CAISESRGRITDTQYF.

The gene calls are TRBV5-1 and TRBJ2-7; D is undetermined. This CDR3 has 11 residues. CDR1 and CDR2 (germline): SGHRS, YFSETQ. Trimming left V 1 base short and J 5 bases short, with 4 bases between. This CDR3 reads CASSLNNEQYF. CDR3 in DNA: TGCGCCAGCAGCTTGAACAACGAGCAGTACTTC.

This clonotype was found many times. The chain is built from TRBV28 and TRBJ1-5, with TRBD1 matching over 10 bases. Trimming took 6 bases from V and 10 from J; bases not matched to a gene: 12. The CDR3 totals 15 residues. Germline values: CDR1 MDHEN, CDR2 SYDVKM. The CDR3 DNA is TGTGCCAGCAGAAATTACGGGACAGGGGTTCATCCCCAGCATTTT. Translating it yields CASRNYGTGVHPQHF.

This clonotype was seen many times. The chain is built from TRBV20-1 and TRBJ1-4; the match to TRBD1 covers 9 bases. The CDR3 length is 14 residues. V was clipped by 7 bases and J by 3 bases; unmatched bases: 6. CDR1 and CDR2 from the germline V gene are DFQATT and SNEGSKA (reference sequence). This chain's CDR3 is CSVARQGANEKLFF. CDR3 nucleotide sequence: TGCAGTGTAGCAAGACAGGGGGCTAATGAAAAACTGTTTTTT.

This clonotype has a handful of counts. The rearrangement uses TRBV20-1 and TRBJ2-3, with D perhaps TRBD2 (5 bases). Germline-derived CDR1 and CDR2 are DFQATT and SNEGSKA (reference sequence). With 3 bases removed from V and 14 bases from J, the gap between germline ends came to 15 bases. This CDR3 spans 11 amino acids. CDR3 sequence: CSAREDREPYF. DNA of the CDR3: TGCAGTGCTAGGGAGGATCGAGAGCCGTATTTT.

This chain joins TRBV19 and TRBJ1-2; possible D gene TRBD1, 6 bases. The germline V and J ends were trimmed by 1 base and 2 bases, with 14 bases remaining between them. The CDR3 is 16 residues long. The germline V gene has CDR1 LNHDA and CDR2 SQIVND (reference sequence). CDR3 bases: TGTGCCAGTAGTATAGGTGACTGGACAGACAACTATGGCTACACCTTC. This encodes CASSIGDWTDNYGYTF.

The chain has TRBV30 and TRBJ1-6; TRBD1 aligns across 8 bases. This CDR3 has 14 amino acids. The ends lost 5 bases at V and 14 bases at J; junction bases unmatched: 14. Germline V gene lookup returns CDR1 GTSNPN and CDR2 SVGIG (reference sequence). CDR3 in DNA: TGTGCCTGGGGGACAGGAGCCGTAGGGGGAACCCTCCACTTT. Its protein product is CAWGTGAVGGTLHF.